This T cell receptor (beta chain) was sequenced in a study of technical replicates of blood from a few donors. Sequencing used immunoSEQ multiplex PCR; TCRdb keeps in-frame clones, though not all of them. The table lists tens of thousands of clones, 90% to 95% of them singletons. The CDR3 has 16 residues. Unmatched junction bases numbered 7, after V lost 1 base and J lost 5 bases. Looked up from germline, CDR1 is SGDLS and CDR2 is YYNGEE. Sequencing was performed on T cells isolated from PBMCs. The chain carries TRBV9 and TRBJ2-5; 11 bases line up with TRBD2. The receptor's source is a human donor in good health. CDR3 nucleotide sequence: TGTGCCAGCAGCGTAAATCCGACTAGCGGGGCCGAGACCCAGTACTTC. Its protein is CASSVNPTSGAETQYF. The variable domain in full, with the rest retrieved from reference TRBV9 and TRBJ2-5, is DSGVTQTPKHLITATGQRVTLRCSPRSGDLSVYWYQQSLDQGLQFLIQYYNGEERAKGNILERFSAQQFPDLHSELNLSSLELGDSALYFCASSVNPTSGAETQYFGPGTRLLVL.